This record concerns one T cell receptor beta chain sequence. Treatment here: some 20 received Ad26.COV2.S at low or high dose, single or two shots; about 5 received placebo; per-sample allocation not given. Collection of the samples took place on day 63 after the first injection of vaccine or placebo. Here immunoSEQ multiplex PCR was the method, and the copy in TCRdb shows in-frame clones only, minus some. The sample has 350,000 to 500,000 clones; 90% are singletons. The data derive from a study of Ad26.COV2.S vaccination and SARS-CoV-2 variants. Looking at the study overall: A participant enrolled in the COV1001 Ad26.COV2.S trial arm provided the sample.

Source: peripheral blood, taken in a trial of Ad26.COV2.S vaccine versus placebo. This TCR came from a person between 18 and 59 years old who received the Ad26.COV2.S COVID-19 vaccine or a placebo.

CDR3: CASSLVESSSTDTQYF. In DNA form, the CDR3 reads TGTGCCAGCAGCTTAGTAGAATCGTCTAGCACAGATACGCAGTATTTT. V usage is TRBV7-9 and J usage is TRBJ2-3; D unclear. Trimming cost V 1 base and J 0 bases, with 11 bases left between them. This CDR3 has 16 residues. Germline assignment: CDR1 SEHNR and CDR2 FQNEAQ (reference sequence).